The rows below give T cell receptor beta chains drawn from one sample of a study of shared clonotypes between healthy human individuals. Profiled with immunoSEQ multiplex PCR; TCRdb holds only in-frame clones, not every one. The sample shows about 2 million clones, 95% of them seen only once. The sample comprised naive CD4+ T cells sorted from blood. All receptors come from a man aged 18 to 29 in good health. Each CDR3 is given with its conserved first and last residue. A D gene is named only where the DNA matches it firmly. Clone size is not always given. Where it is, it says once, few, many or a class for expanded clones.

v_call	j_call	d_call	clone_size	cdr3_nt	cdr3_aa
TRBV18	TRBJ2-5	-	-	TGTGCCAGCTCAGCCGGGACCCAAGAGACCCAGTACTTC	CASSAGTQETQYF
TRBV7-2	TRBJ2-3	-	-	TGTGCCAGCAGCTTAGCTCCGGGTACTAGCACAGATACGCAGTATTTT	CASSLAPGTSTDTQYF
TRBV6-1	TRBJ1-2	TRBD1	-	TGTGCCAGCAGCGAGACAGGGCCCTATGGCTACACCTTC	CASSETGPYGYTF
TRBV5-4	TRBJ2-1	TRBD2	-	TGTGCCAGCAGCTTAAGGACTAGCGGCTACAATGAGCAGTTCTTC	CASSLRTSGYNEQFF
TRBV5-5	TRBJ1-4	-	-	TGTGCCAGCAGCAACAGGTGGGGAAATGAAAAACTGTTTTTT	CASSNRWGNEKLFF
TRBV6-6	TRBJ2-7	-	few	TGTGCCAGCAGTCCCTCCCGGGCAAGGGAGCAGTACTTC	CASSPSRAREQYF
TRBV11-2	TRBJ1-2	-	-	TGTGCCAGCAGCTTAGTTACACGTAACTATGGCTACACCTTC	CASSLVTRNYGYTF
TRBV5-1	TRBJ2-7	-	-	TGCGCCAGCTCGACAGCCACCTCCTACGAGCAGTACTTC	CASSTATSYEQYF
TRBV5-1	TRBJ1-6	-	-	TGCGCCAGCAGCTCGGGGGCGCAGTTGACACCCCTCCACTTT	CASSSGAQLTPLHF
TRBV27	TRBJ2-1	TRBD1	-	TGTGCCAGCAGTTTATCACCAGGGACAGGTGAGCAGTTCTTC	CASSLSPGTGEQFF
TRBV28	TRBJ1-5	-	-	TGTGCCACCCAAGCTTTCCTGGTCGCAGGCCAGAATCAGCCCCAGCATTTT	CATQAFLVAGQNQPQHF
TRBV7-9	TRBJ2-7	TRBD1	-	TGTGCCAGCAGCCTTAGGGGACAGGGGGCCTACGAGCAGTACTTC	CASSLRGQGAYEQYF
TRBV2	TRBJ1-1	-	-	TGTGCCAGCAGGGAGGGGGGTTGGACTGAAGCTTTCTTT	CASREGGWTEAFF
TRBV6-1	TRBJ2-7	-	once	TGTGCCAGCAGTGAACAGGGTCTCACCTACGAGCAGTACTTC	CASSEQGLTYEQYF
TRBV5-1	TRBJ1-5	TRBD1	-	TGCGCCAGCAGCTTGGGGGGACAGGGGAGAGTCAATCAGCCCCAGCATTTT	CASSLGGQGRVNQPQHF
TRBV19	TRBJ2-1	-	-	TGTGCCAGTAGTACTTTACCCGGCCATGAGCAGTTCTTC	CASSTLPGHEQFF
TRBV7-2	TRBJ2-1	TRBD2	-	TGTGCCAGCAGCTTAGGGGGCGGGACTAGCGGCTGGAGACAGTTCTTC	CASSLGGGTSGWRQFF
TRBV7-9	TRBJ1-2	-	-	TGTGCCAGCAGCATGACACCGAACTATGGCTACACCTTC	CASSMTPNYGYTF
TRBV7-9	TRBJ2-1	TRBD2	-	TGTGCCAGCAGCCCTGGGACTAGCGGGGGGGCAGAACAGTTCTTC	CASSPGTSGGAEQFF
TRBV7-2	TRBJ2-7	TRBD1	-	TGTGCCAGCAGCCCCGGACAGGTGGGCGGCGAGCAGTACTTC	CASSPGQVGGEQYF
TRBV7-2	TRBJ1-1	-	-	TGTGCCAGCAGCTTAGCCCGCATGAACACTGAAGCTTTCTTT	CASSLARMNTEAFF
TRBV4-3	TRBJ1-4	-	-	TGCGCCAGCAGCCAAGAGGGGGGCCTTAATGAAAAACTGTTTTTT	CASSQEGGLNEKLFF
TRBV10-2	TRBJ2-5	TRBD2	-	TGCGCCAGCAGTGAGTCCGGGACTAGGGCGGAGACCCAGTACTTC	CASSESGTRAETQYF
TRBV4-3	TRBJ2-5	TRBD2	-	TGCGCCAGCAGCCAAGACCGGGGGGTCCAAGAGACCCAGTACTTC	CASSQDRGVQETQYF
TRBV19	TRBJ1-1	TRBD1	-	TGTGCCAGTAGTACTACCGGGACAGGGACTGAAGCTTTCTTT	CASSTTGTGTEAFF
TRBV10-3	TRBJ2-7	-	-	TGTGCCACGACCGGAGGGTCCTACGAGCAGTACTTC	CATTGGSYEQYF
TRBV4-1	TRBJ2-3	-	-	TGCGCCAGCAGCCCCTTCCCCCCGGGAAGCGGTACAGATACGCAGTATTTT	CASSPFPPGSGTDTQYF
TRBV2	TRBJ2-2	-	-	TGTGCCAGCAGAGGACAGATCACCGGGGAGCTGTTTTTT	CASRGQITGELFF
TRBV6-1	TRBJ1-4	-	-	TGTGCCAGCAGTGAACAAGGTGGGAGGGGGTATGAAAAACTGTTTTTT	CASSEQGGRGYEKLFF
TRBV5-1	TRBJ2-2	-	-	TGCGCCAGCAGCTTTGGAGGGTACACCGGGGAGCTGTTTTTT	CASSFGGYTGELFF
TRBV25-1	TRBJ2-1	TRBD2	-	TGTGCCAGTAGTCCTAGCGGGAGCAGCTCCTACAATGAGCAGTTCTTC	CASSPSGSSSYNEQFF
TRBV5-4	TRBJ1-2	-	-	TGTGCCAGCAGCTCTCCCTCCGGGGCTAACTATGGCTACACCTTC	CASSSPSGANYGYTF
TRBV6-6	TRBJ1-2	-	-	TGTGCCAGCAGTTTCGGGACAAGCTATGGCTACACCTTC	CASSFGTSYGYTF
TRBV9	TRBJ2-1	-	-	TGTGCCAGCAGCCTCCTGGGCTCCTACAATGAGCAGTTCTTC	CASSLLGSYNEQFF
TRBV5-1	TRBJ2-5	-	-	TGCGCCAGCAGCTTAGGGCGGGAAGAAGTCCAGTACTTC	CASSLGREEVQYF
TRBV30	TRBJ1-2	-	-	TGTGCCTGGGAATTCGGGGGGAACTATGGCTACACCTTC	CAWEFGGNYGYTF
TRBV4-1	TRBJ2-1	TRBD2	-	TGCGCCAGCAGCCAAGCATGGGGGACTAGCGGGCGGAGATCCGAATCTGAGCAGTTCTTC	CASSQAWGTSGRRSESEQFF
TRBV19	TRBJ2-7	-	-	TGTGCCAGTATAAGGGCCAGTATATACGAGCAGTACTTC	CASIRASIYEQYF
TRBV6-5	TRBJ1-2	-	-	TGTGCCAGCAGTTCGGGCTCCGGCTACACCTTC	CASSSGSGYTF
TRBV6-1	TRBJ1-4	-	-	TGTGCCAGCCGGACAGCTAAGGGGGAAAAACTGTTTTTT	CASRTAKGEKLFF
TRBV2	TRBJ2-2	TRBD1	-	TGTGCCAGTTCCGGACAGGGGGACACCGGGGAGCTGTTTTTT	CASSGQGDTGELFF
TRBV6-5	TRBJ1-6	TRBD1	-	TGTGCCAGCAGTCCCGGGGACAGGGAAGGTTCACCCCTCCACTTT	CASSPGDREGSPLHF
TRBV19	TRBJ1-1	TRBD1	-	TGTGCCAGTAGTATCGGACAGGGGATGAACACTGAAGCTTTCTTT	CASSIGQGMNTEAFF
TRBV5-1	TRBJ2-3	-	once	TGCGCCAGCAGCTTGGGGGCCTCCGGGGCTTCCACAGATACGCAGTATTTT	CASSLGASGASTDTQYF
TRBV7-2	TRBJ2-7	-	-	TGTGCCAGCAGCTTAGACACCCACCCCGAGCAGTACTTC	CASSLDTHPEQYF
TRBV18	TRBJ2-7	TRBD1	-	TGTGCCAGCTCACCACGACAGGGGGGGTACGAGCAGTACTTC	CASSPRQGGYEQYF
TRBV5-4	TRBJ2-2	-	-	TGTGCCAGCAGCTTTAAGGACAGCACCGGGGAGCTGTTTTTT	CASSFKDSTGELFF
TRBV30	TRBJ2-1	-	-	TGTGCCTGGAGTCCCCGGACATTCTCCAATGAGCAGTTCTTC	CAWSPRTFSNEQFF
TRBV10-3	TRBJ1-1	-	-	TGTGCCATCAGTGATCGGGCAACCGGGGGGTACACTGAAGCTTTCTTT	CAISDRATGGYTEAFF
TRBV5-4	TRBJ1-5	-	-	TGTGCCAGCAGCTTGCCTGGGGACAATCAGCCCCAGCATTTT	CASSLPGDNQPQHF